Listed below are T cell receptor beta chains from one sample, sequenced in a study of blood T cell repertoires in COVID-19. Generated by immunoSEQ multiplex PCR, the TCRdb table keeps only in-frame clones and is missing some. The data contain more than 60,000 clones, approximately 78% of them seen just once; the ten biggest clones take up less than 11%. Sequencing was done on a sample of peripheral blood. Receptor source: a man in his sixties with acute or convalescent COVID-19. CDR3s include the opening cysteine and the closing phenylalanine or tryptophan. A D gene is named only where the DNA matches it firmly.

CASSPATGQETQYF	TRBV7-8	.
CASSLAAGREGYEQYF	TRBV7-2	TRBD2
CAITPGLAGNEQYF	TRBV10-3	TRBD2
CAIRGTAGAQETQYF	TRBV10-3	TRBD2
CASSGGLGRNTGELFF	TRBV28	.
CASSLTGDAYNEQFF	TRBV5-1	TRBD1
CASSLTQGRETQYF	TRBV9	.
CASSQGLECYGYTF	TRBV23-1	.
CASSVRALGVNTEAFF	TRBV27	.
CASKRTSGQETQYF	TRBV5-1	TRBD2
CASSSPDRSSYEQYF	TRBV6-5	.
CSVVTSGRVGEQFF	TRBV29-1	TRBD2
CASSQRATNEKLFF	TRBV19	.
CASRRTSGGVPTGELFF	TRBV9	TRBD2
CASSTPAGYEQYF	TRBV28	.
CASSIGPYEQYF	TRBV19	.
CASSEALSPSRAYNEQFF	TRBV2	.
CASSQGGLAGVEQFF	TRBV7-2	TRBD2
CASSPNIEDRGVGNTIYF	TRBV3-1/TRBV3-2	TRBD1
CASREFYGYTF	TRBV28	.
CASSSGTGNTEAFF	TRBV7-9	.
CASSQDLLAGVTYEQYF	TRBV3-1/TRBV3-2	TRBD2
CASSIAPGQGVYEQYF	TRBV19	TRBD1
CASSSGAQETQYF	TRBV11-3	.
CASSGQGNYEQYF	TRBV2	.
CASSQEWSQGNIQYF	TRBV21-1	.
CASSVRKAGGGELFF	TRBV7-2	TRBD2
CASRLTEAFF	TRBV12-3/TRBV12-4	.
CASRTSGQLNQPQHF	TRBV19	TRBD1
CASSARGGEKLFF	TRBV27	.
CASSFGEGQPQHF	TRBV12-3/TRBV12-4	.
CASSLGRAGETQYF	TRBV7-2	.
CASSLMDMFPGELFF	TRBV5-5	.